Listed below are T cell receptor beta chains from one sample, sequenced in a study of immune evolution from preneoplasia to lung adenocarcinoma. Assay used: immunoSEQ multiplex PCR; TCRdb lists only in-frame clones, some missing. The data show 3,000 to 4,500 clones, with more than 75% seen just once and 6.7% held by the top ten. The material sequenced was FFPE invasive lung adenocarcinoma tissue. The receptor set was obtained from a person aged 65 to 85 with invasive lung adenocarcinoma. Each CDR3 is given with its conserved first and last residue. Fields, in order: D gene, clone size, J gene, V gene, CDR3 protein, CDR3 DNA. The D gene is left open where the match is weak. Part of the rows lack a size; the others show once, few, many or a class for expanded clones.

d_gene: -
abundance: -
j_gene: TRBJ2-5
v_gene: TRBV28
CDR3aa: CASQPARGETQYF
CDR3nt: TGTGCCAGTCAGCCTGCTAGGGGAGAGACCCAGTACTTC

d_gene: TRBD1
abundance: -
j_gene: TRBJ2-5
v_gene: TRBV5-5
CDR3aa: CASSQGQAWTQYF
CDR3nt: TGTGCCAGCAGCCAGGGACAGGCGTGGACTCAGTACTTC

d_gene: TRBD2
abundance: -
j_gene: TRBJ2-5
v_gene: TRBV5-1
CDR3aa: CASAALLAGGQETQYF
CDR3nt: TGCGCCAGCGCCGCTCTACTAGCGGGAGGCCAAGAGACCCAGTACTTC

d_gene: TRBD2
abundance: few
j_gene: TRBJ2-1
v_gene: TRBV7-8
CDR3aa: CASSFKQGWLAGHEQFF
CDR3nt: TGTGCCAGCAGCTTTAAGCAGGGTTGGCTAGCGGGTCATGAGCAGTTCTTC

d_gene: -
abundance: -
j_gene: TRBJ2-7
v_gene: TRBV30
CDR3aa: CAWSFQGNEQYF
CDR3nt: TGTGCCTGGAGTTTTCAGGGGAACGAGCAGTACTTC

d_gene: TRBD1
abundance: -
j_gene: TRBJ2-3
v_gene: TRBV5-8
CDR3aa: CASSLAGTGSTDTQYF
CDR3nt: TGTGCCAGCAGCTTGGCCGGGACAGGGAGCACAGATACGCAGTATTTT

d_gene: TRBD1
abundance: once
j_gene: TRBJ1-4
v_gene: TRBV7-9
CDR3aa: CASSPLGGHEKLFF
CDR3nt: TGTGCCAGCAGCCCTCTAGGGGGCCATGAAAAACTGTTTTTT

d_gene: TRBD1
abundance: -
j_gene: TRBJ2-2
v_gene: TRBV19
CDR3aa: CASSTWTGANTGELFF
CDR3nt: TGTGCCAGTAGTACCTGGACAGGGGCGAACACCGGGGAGCTGTTTTTT

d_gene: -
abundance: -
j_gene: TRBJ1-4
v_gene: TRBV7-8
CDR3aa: CASSRSEASNEKLFF
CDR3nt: TGTGCCAGCAGTCGCTCAGAGGCTTCTAATGAAAAACTGTTTTTT

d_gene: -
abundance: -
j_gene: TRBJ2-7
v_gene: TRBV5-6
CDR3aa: CASSLVGTGNYEQYF
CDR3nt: TGTGCCAGCAGCTTGGTAGGGACGGGAAACTACGAGCAGTACTTC

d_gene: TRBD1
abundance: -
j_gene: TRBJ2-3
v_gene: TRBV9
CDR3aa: CASSFGPGQASTDTQYF
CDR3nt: TGTGCCAGCAGCTTCGGTCCGGGACAGGCCTCCACAGATACGCAGTATTTT

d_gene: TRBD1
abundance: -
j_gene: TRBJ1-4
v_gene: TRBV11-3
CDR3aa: CASSRTGTGGKKLFF
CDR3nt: TGTGCCAGCAGCCGGACCGGGACAGGGGGAAAAAAACTGTTTTTT

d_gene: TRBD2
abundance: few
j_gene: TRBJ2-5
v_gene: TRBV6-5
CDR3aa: CASTLAGGVGETQYF
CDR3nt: TGTGCCAGCACCTTAGCGGGAGGAGTCGGAGAGACCCAGTACTTC

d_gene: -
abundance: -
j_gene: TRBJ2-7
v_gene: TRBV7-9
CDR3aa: CASSLRRAGQISYEQYF
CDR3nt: TGTGCCAGCAGCTTACGTCGCGCCGGACAGATATCCTACGAGCAGTACTTC

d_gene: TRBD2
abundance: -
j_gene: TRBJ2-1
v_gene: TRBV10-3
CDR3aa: CAISEPGLAGGRNEQFF
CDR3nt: TGTGCCATCAGTGAACCGGGACTAGCGGGAGGGAGGAATGAGCAGTTCTTC

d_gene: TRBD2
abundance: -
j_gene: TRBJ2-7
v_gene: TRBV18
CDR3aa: CASSPLSGRAVEQYF
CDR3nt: TGTGCCAGCTCACCCCTAAGCGGGAGGGCGGTTGAGCAGTACTTC

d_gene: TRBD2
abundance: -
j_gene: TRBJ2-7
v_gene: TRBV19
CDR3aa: CASSQVRGLAGPYEQYF
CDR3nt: TGTGCCAGTAGTCAGGTTCGGGGACTAGCGGGACCCTACGAGCAGTACTTC

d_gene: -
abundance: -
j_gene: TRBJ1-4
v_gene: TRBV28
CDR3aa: CASSLDGTPNEKLFF
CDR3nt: TGTGCCAGCAGTTTAGATGGGACACCGAATGAAAAACTGTTTTTT

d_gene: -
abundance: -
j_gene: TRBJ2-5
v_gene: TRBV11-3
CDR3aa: CASSPGTTRGETQYF
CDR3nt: TGTGCCAGCAGCCCCGGGACAACTCGGGGTGAGACCCAGTACTTC

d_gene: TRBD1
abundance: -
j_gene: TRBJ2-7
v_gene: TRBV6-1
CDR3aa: CASSESGTDYEQYF
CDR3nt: TGTGCCAGCAGTGAGTCCGGGACAGACTACGAGCAGTACTTC

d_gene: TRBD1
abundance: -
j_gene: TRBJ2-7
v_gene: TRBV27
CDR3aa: CASSFSRGRTIYEQYF
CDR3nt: TGTGCCAGCAGTTTCTCCAGGGGGCGAACTATCTACGAGCAGTACTTC

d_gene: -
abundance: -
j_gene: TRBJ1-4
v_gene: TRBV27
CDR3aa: CASSFGNEKLFF
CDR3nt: TGTGCCAGCAGTTTTGGTAATGAAAAACTGTTTTTT

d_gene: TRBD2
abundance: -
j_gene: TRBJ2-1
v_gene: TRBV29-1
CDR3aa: CSGTSGGEGEQFF
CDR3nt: TGCAGCGGTACTAGCGGGGGGGAAGGCGAGCAGTTCTTC

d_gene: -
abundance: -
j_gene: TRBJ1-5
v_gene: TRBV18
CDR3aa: CASSPASNQPQHF
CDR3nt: TGTGCCAGCTCACCAGCTAGCAATCAGCCCCAGCATTTT

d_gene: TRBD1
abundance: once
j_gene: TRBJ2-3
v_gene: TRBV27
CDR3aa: CASSLSNTGVTQYF
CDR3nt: TGTGCCAGCAGTTTATCGAACACAGGGGTTACGCAGTATTTT

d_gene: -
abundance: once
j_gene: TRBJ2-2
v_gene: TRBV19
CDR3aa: CASSSDGLAAGELFF
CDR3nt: TGTGCCAGTAGTTCCGACGGCTTGGCAGCCGGGGAGCTGTTTTTT

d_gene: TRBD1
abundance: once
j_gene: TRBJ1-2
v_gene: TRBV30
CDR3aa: CAWSLTGGVGYTF
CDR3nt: TGTGCCTGGAGTTTGACAGGGGGCGTTGGCTACACCTTC

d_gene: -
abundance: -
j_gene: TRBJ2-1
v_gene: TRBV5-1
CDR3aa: CASSLVWDPPPDEQFF
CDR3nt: TGCGCCAGCAGCTTGGTTTGGGACCCGCCCCCAGATGAGCAGTTCTTC

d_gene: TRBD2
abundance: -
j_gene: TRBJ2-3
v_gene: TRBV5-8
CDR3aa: CASRTLAGGPFADTQYF
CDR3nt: TGTGCCAGCAGGACTCTAGCGGGAGGGCCGTTCGCAGATACGCAGTATTTT

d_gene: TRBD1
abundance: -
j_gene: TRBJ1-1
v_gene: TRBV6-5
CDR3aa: CASSYGTGGYTEAFF
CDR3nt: TGTGCCAGCAGTTACGGGACAGGGGGATACACTGAAGCTTTCTTT

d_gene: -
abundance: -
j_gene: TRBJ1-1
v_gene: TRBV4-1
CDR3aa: CAGGQEGTEAFF
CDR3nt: TGCGCCGGGGGGCAGGAGGGCACTGAAGCTTTCTTT

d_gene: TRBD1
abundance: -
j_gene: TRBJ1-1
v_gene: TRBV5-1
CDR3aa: CASSPQGAEVNTEAFF
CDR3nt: TGCGCCAGCAGCCCACAGGGGGCGGAGGTGAACACTGAAGCTTTCTTT

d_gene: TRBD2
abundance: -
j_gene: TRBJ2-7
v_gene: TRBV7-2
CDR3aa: CASSVGTSGFEQYF
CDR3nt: TGTGCCAGCAGCGTAGGGACTAGCGGGTTTGAGCAGTACTTC

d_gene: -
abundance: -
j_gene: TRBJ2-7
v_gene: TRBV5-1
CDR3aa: CASSLGLQDAYEQYF
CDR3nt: TGCGCCAGCAGCTTGGGACTACAGGATGCCTACGAGCAGTACTTC

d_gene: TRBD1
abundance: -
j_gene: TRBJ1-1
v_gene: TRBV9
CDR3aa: CASSPGQAKTEAFF
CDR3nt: TGTGCCAGCAGCCCTGGACAGGCGAAGACTGAAGCTTTCTTT

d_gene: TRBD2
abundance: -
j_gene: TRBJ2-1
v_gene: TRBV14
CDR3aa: CASSQALAGRFEQFF
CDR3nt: TGTGCCAGCAGCCAAGCTCTAGCGGGAAGGTTTGAGCAGTTCTTC